This T cell receptor (beta chain) was identified in a study of shared clonotypes between healthy human individuals. Study findings and constraints: Estimated richness values were generally larger in naive subsets than in memory subsets.

V was shortened by 1 base and J by 8 bases, with 12 bases between the two germline ends. Germline assignment: CDR1 SGHNT and CDR2 YENEEA. This CDR3 contains 14 residues. Original data processing: As immunoSEQ supplied junction-only sequences (without quality scores), filtering differed. Libraries were prepared by immunoSEQ multiplex PCR; TCRdb keeps only in-frame clonotypes and omits some of them. D and trimming were read from the DNA, whereas the V and J calls and clone size are those reported in that table. The sample lists roughly 2.2 million clones, 85% to 95% occurring once. Remarks on this clone: Antigen specificity is unknown.

The chain uses TRBV11-3 and TRBJ2-1; no clear D gene. This receptor was taken from a man in his late teens or twenties in good health. Some clones in this sample may be carry-over from other donors' samples. Sequenced: naive CD4+ T cells from PBMCs. The subset is: CD45RA+ positively selected. CDR3 DNA sequence: TGTGCCAGCAGCTTAGGGAGTCTCCCCTATGAGCAGTTCTTC. It translates to CASSLGSLPYEQFF.